Described below is a single T cell receptor beta chain sequence and its context. This record belongs to a study of blood T cell repertoires in COVID-19. Study summary: Researchers got acute and convalescent COVID-19 samples from the United States, Italy and Spain.

Germline CDR1 ENHRY, CDR2 SYGVKD. V gave up 6 bases and J gave up 3 bases; unmatched junction bases: 6. The CDR3 length is 14 residues. Sequenced by immunoSEQ multiplex PCR; TCRdb stores in-frame clones only, minus some. The table lists 110,000 to 150,000 clones, around 89% of them singletons. V gene TRBV10-3 combines with J gene TRBJ2-7, with TRBD1 matching 9 bases. The clonotype comes from a man aged 60 to 69 with active or convalescent COVID-19. Material: peripheral blood. This CDR3 reads CAIRDGTGNYEQYF. As DNA, the CDR3 is TGTGCCATCAGGGACGGGACAGGGAACTACGAGCAGTACTTC.